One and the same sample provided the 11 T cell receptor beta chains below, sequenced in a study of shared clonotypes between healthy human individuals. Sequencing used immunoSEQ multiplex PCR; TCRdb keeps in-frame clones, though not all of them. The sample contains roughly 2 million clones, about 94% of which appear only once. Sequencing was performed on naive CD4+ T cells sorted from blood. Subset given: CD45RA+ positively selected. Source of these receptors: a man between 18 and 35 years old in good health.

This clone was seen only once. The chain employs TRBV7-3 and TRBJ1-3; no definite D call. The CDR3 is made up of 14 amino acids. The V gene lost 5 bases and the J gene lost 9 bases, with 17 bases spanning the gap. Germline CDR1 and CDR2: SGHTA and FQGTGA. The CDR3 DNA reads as TGTGCCAGCAGCCCATTTCCCGGTTCGGGCACCATATATTTT. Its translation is CASSPFPGSGTIYF.

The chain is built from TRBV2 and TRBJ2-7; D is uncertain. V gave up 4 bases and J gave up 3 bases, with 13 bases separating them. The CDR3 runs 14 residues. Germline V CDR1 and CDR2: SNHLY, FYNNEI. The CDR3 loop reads CASSGNGLLYEQYF. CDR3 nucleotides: TGTGCCAGCAGTGGAAATGGGTTACTCTACGAGCAGTACTTC. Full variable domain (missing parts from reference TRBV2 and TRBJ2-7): EPEVTQTPSHQVTQMGQEVILRCVPISNHLYFYWYRQILGQKVEFLVSFYNNEISEKSEIFDDQFSVERPDGSNFTLKIRSTKLEDSAMYFCASSGNGLLYEQYFGPGTRLTVT.

The CDR3 region has the DNA TGTGCCAGCAGACTAGCGGGTACCTACGAGCAGTACTTC. Amino acid sequence: CASRLAGTYEQYF. V gene TRBV6-1 combines with J gene TRBJ2-7; 9 bases align to TRBD2. Trimming at V came to 6 bases and at J to 2 bases, leaving 2 bases not matched to a gene. The CDR3 extends over 13 amino acids. Germline CDR1 is MNHNS and CDR2 is SASEGT.

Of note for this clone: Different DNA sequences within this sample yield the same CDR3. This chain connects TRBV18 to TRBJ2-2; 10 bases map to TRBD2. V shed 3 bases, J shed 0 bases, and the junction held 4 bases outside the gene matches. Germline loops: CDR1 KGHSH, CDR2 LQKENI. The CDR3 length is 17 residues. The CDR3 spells CASSPPSGGTNTGELFF. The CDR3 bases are TGTGCCAGCTCACCGCCTAGCGGGGGAACGAACACCGGGGAGCTGTTTTTT.

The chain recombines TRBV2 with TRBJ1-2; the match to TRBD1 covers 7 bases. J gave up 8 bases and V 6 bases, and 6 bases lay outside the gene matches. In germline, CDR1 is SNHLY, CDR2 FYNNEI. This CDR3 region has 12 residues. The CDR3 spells CASSQGVWGYTF. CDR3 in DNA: TGTGCCAGCAGCCAGGGGGTGTGGGGCTACACCTTC.

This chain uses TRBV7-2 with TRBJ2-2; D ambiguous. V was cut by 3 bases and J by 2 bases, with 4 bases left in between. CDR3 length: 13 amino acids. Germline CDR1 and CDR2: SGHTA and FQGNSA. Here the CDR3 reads CASSLYNTGELFF. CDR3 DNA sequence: TGTGCCAGCAGCTTGTATAACACCGGGGAGCTGTTTTTT.

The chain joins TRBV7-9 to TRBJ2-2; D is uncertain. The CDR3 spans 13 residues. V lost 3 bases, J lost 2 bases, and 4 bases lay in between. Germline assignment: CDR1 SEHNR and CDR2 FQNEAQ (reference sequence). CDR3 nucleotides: TGTGCCAGCAGCTTCGACAACACCGGGGAGCTGTTTTTT. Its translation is CASSFDNTGELFF.

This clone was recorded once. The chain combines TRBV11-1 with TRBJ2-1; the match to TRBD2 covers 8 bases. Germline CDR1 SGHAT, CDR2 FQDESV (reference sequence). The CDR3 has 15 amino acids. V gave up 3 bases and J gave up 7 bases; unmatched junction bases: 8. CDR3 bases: TGTGCCAGCAGCTTGGGGACTAGTGGAGGGAATGAGCAGTTCTTC. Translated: CASSLGTSGGNEQFF.

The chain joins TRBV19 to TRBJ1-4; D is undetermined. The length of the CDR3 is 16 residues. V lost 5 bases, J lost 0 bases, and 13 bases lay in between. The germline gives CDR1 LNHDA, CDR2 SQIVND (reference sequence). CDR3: CASSQPTLATNEKLFF. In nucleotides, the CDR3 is TGTGCCAGTAGTCAACCAACACTTGCAACTAATGAAAAACTGTTTTTT. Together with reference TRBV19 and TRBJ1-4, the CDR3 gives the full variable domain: DGGITQSPKYLFRKEGQNVTLSCEQNLNHDAMYWYRQDPGQGLRLIYYSQIVNDFQKGDIAEGYSVSREKKESFPLTVTSAQKNPTAFYLCASSQPTLATNEKLFFGSGTQLSVL.

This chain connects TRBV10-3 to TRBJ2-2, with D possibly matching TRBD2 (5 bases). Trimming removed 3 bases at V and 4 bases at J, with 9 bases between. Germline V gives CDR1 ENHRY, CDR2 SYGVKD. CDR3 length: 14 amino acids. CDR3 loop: CAISEISGTGELFF. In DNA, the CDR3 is TGTGCCATCAGTGAAATCAGCGGCACCGGGGAGCTGTTTTTT.

The CDR3 bases are TGTGCCTGGAGTGTACGTGCTAGGATAACCTCCCTAGATGAAAAACTGTTTTTT. This translates into CAWSVRARITSLDEKLFF. The chain has TRBV30 and TRBJ1-4, with D unresolved. Germline CDR1 and CDR2: GTSNPN and SVGIG (reference sequence). V was shortened by 0 bases and J by 6 bases, with 23 bases between the two germline ends. The CDR3 is 18 residues long.